This TCR beta chain derives from a study of shared clonotypes between healthy human individuals. Across the whole study: Every donor yielded three CD4 naive, three CD4 memory, two CD8 naive and one CD8 memory plate. Findings of the study overall: Generation probabilities were higher for clonotypes shared across all four sorted-subset donors than for unshared ones.

Germline CDR1 and CDR2: SGHDT and YYEEEE. This CDR3 comprises 16 residues. Trimming removed 1 base from V and 5 bases from J, with 18 bases in between. In the study's own analysis: Junction-only immunoSEQ data arrived without quality scores, meaning filtering differed. The method was immunoSEQ multiplex PCR; TCRdb's version includes in-frame clones alone and lacks a portion of them. V and J calls and clone size are as listed in that table; D and trimming were resolved from the DNA. The sample includes about 1.1 million clones, about 80% seen only once; the top ten take 0.7% to 0.95%. With regard to this clone: Its target is not known.

Sequencing used memory CD4+ T cells from PBMCs. Subset specified: CD45RA-negative fraction. V and J are TRBV5-6 and TRBJ2-5; D might be TRBD1 (5 bases). The clonotype originates from a man aged 18 to 35 in good health. Some clones in this sample may be carry-over from other donors' samples. The CDR3 sequence is CASSLIGQGVGETQYF. CDR3 coding DNA: TGTGCCAGCAGCTTGATCGGGCAGGGTGTTGGGGAGACCCAGTACTTC.